This TCR beta chain was found in a study of T-cell reconstitution after alpha-beta-depleted transplantation in children. The CDR3 has 15 amino acids. Trimming at V came to 5 bases and at J to 4 bases, leaving 6 bases not matched to a gene. Using unique molecular identifiers, the investigators prepared the TCRbeta library. MiXCR was run by TCRdb on the PCR reads, yielding one entry per CDR3 protein. The data contain fewer than 400,000 distinct CDR3 sequences, around 21% of them singletons. The rearrangement uses TRBV12-3 or TRBV12-4 and TRBJ2-3; 10 positions agree with TRBD1. The clonotype comes from a human donor who donated a stem cell graft to a child with acute myeloid leukemia. This material consisted of PBMCs from the stem cell graft donor, taken from the stem cell graft. CDR3 coding DNA: TGTGCCAGCAGTACCCGGGACAGGGGTTCAGATACGCAGTATTTT. Protein product: CASSTRDRGSDTQYF.